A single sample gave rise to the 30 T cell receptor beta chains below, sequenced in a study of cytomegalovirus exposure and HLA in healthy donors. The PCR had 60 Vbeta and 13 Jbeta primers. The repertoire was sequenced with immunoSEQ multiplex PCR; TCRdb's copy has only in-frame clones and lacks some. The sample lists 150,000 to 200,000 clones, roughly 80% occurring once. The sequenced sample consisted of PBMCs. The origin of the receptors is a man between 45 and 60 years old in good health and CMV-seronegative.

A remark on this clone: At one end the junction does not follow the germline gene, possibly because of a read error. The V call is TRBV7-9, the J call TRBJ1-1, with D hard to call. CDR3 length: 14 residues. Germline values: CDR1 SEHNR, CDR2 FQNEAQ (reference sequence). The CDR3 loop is CSSSLERLNTEAFF. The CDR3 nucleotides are TGTTCCAGCAGCTTGGAGCGCCTCAACACTGAAGCTTTCTTT.

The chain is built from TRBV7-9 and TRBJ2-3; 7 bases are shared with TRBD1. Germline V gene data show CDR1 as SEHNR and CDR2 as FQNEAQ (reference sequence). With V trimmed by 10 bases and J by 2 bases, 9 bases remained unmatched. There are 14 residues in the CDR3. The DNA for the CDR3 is TGTGCCACTACAAGGGACAGAACCACAGATACGCAGTATTTT. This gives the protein CATTRDRTTDTQYF.

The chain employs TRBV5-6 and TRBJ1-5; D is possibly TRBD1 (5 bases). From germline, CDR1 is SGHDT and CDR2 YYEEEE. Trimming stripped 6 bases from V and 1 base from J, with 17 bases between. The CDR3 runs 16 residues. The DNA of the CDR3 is TGTGCCAGCACCCTTGGTCCAGGGAGGAGCAATCAGCCCCAGCATTTT. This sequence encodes CASTLGPGRSNQPQHF.

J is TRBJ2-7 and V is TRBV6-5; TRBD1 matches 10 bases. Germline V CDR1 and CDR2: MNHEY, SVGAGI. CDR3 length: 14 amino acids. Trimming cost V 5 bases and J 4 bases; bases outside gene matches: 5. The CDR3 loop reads CASSRQGARYEQYF. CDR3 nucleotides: TGTGCCAGCAGTAGACAGGGGGCGCGATACGAGCAGTACTTC.

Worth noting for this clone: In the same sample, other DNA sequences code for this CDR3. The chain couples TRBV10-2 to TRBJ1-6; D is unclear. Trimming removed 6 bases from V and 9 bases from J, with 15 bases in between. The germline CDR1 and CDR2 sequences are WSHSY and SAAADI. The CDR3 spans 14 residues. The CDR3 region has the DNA TGCGCCAGCAGCTCGACGGGGAATAGTTCACCCCTCCACTTT. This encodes CASSSTGNSSPLHF.

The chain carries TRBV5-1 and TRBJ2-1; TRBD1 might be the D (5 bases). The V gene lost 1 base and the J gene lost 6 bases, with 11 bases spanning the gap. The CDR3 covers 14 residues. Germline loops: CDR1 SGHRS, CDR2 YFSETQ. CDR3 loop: CASSLSSRVNEQFF. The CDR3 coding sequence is TGCGCCAGCAGCTTGTCAAGCAGGGTCAATGAGCAGTTCTTC. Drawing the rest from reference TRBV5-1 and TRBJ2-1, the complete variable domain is KAGVTQTPRYLIKTRGQQVTLSCSPISGHRSVSWYQQTPGQGLQFLFEYFSETQRNKGNFPGRFSGRQFSNSRSEMNVSTLELGDSALYLCASSLSSRVNEQFFGPGTRLTVL.

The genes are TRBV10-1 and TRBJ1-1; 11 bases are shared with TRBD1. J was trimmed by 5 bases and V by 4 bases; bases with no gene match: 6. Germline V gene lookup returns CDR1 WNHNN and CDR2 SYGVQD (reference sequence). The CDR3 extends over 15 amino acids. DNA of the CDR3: TGCGCCAGCAGTGCAGGGACAGGGGGGAAAACTGAAGCTTTCTTT. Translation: CASSAGTGGKTEAFF.

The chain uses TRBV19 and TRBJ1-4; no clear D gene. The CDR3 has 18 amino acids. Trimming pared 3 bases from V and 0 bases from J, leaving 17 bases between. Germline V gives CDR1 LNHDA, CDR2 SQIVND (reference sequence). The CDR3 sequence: CASSIGKGAFATNEKLFF. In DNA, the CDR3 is TGTGCCAGTAGTATCGGGAAGGGAGCCTTTGCAACTAATGAAAAACTGTTTTTT.

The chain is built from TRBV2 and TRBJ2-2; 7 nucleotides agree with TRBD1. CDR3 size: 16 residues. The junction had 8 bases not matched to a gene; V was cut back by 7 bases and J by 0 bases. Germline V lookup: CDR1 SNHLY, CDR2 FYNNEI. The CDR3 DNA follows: TGTGCCAGCATTTTACAGGGGCCCTCGAACACCGGGGAGCTGTTTTTT. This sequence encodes CASILQGPSNTGELFF.

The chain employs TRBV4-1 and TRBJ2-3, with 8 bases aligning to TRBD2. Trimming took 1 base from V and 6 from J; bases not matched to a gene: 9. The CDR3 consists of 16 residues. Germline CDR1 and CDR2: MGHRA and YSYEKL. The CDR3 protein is CASSQVDGGASDTQYF. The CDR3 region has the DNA TGCGCCAGCAGCCAAGTCGACGGGGGGGCCAGCGATACGCAGTATTTT.

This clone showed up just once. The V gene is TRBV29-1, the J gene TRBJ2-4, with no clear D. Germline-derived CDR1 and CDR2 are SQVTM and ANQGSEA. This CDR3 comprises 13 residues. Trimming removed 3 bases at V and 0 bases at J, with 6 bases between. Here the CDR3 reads CSVEGLAKNIQYF. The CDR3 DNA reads TGCAGCGTTGAGGGCTTAGCCAAAAACATTCAGTACTTC.

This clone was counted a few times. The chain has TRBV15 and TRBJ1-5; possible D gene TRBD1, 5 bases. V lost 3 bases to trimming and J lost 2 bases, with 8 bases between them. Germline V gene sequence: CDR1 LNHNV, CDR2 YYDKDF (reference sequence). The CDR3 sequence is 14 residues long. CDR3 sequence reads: CATSSGGGNQPQHF. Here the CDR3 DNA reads TGTGCCACCAGCAGTGGGGGGGGCAATCAGCCCCAGCATTTT.

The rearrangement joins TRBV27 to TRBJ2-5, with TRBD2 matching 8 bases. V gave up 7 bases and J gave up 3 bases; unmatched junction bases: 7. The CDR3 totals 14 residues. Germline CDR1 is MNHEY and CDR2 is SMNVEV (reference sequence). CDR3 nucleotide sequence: TGTGCCAGCAAAATTTGGGGACTAGAAGAGACCCAGTACTTC. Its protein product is CASKIWGLEETQYF.

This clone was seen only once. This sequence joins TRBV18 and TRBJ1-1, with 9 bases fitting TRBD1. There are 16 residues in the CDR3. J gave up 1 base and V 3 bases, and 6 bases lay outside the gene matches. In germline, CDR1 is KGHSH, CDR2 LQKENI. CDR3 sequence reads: CASSPNKQGANTEAFF. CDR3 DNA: TGTGCCAGCTCACCCAATAAACAGGGGGCGAACACTGAAGCTTTCTTT.

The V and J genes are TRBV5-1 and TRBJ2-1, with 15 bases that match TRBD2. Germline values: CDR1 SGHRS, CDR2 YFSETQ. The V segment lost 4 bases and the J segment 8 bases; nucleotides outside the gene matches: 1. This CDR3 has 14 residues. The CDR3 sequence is CASSRTSGGDEQFF. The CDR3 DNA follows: TGCGCCAGCAGCAGGACTAGCGGGGGGGATGAGCAGTTCTTC.

CDR3 region: CASSLGQTLYNSPLHF. As DNA, the CDR3 is TGTGCCAGCAGCTTGGGACAGACTCTCTATAATTCACCCCTCCACTTT. This sequence joins TRBV5-6 and TRBJ1-6, with a possible D match to TRBD1 (5 bases). Trimming stripped 0 bases from V and 3 bases from J, with 10 bases between. Germline V gene data show CDR1 as SGHDT and CDR2 as YYEEEE. This CDR3 comprises 16 residues.

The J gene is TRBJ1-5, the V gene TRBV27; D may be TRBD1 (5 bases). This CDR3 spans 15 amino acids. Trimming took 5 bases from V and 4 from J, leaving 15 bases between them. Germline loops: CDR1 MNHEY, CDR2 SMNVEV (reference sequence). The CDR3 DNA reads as TGTGCCAGCAGTCCCCGCCAGGGAATTAATCAGCCCCAGCATTTT. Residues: CASSPRQGINQPQHF.

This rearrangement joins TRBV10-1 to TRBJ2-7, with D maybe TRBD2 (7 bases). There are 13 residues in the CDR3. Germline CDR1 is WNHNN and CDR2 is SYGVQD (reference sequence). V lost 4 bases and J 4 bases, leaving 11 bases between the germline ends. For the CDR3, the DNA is TGCGCCAGCAGTGCCGGGGGGCCTTACGAGCAGTACTTC. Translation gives CASSAGGPYEQYF.

The CDR3 spells CASSPQDEQFF. CDR3 DNA: TGTGCCAGCTCACCTCAGGATGAGCAGTTCTTC. The V call is TRBV18, the J call TRBJ2-1; D unclear. CDR3 length: 11 residues. The V end lost 3 bases, the J end lost 8 bases, and 5 bases lay between the germline ends. Germline V gives CDR1 KGHSH, CDR2 LQKENI.

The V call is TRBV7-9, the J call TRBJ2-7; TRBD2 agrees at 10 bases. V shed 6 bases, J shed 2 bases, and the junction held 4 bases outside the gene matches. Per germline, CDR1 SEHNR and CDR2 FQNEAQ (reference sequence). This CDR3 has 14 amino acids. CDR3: CASSSSGGPYEQYF. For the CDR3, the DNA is TGTGCCAGCAGTTCTAGCGGGGGACCCTACGAGCAGTACTTC.

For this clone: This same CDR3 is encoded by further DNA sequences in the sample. The DNA of the CDR3 is TGCGCCAGCAGCTTGGGCACAGGGAACACTGAAGCTTTCTTT. Its protein product is CASSLGTGNTEAFF. The chain joins TRBV5-1 to TRBJ1-1, with a possible D match to TRBD1 (5 bases). This CDR3 spans 14 amino acids. Deletions cut 0 bases from V and 1 base from J, with 7 bases between. The germline V gene encodes CDR1 SGHRS and CDR2 YFSETQ.

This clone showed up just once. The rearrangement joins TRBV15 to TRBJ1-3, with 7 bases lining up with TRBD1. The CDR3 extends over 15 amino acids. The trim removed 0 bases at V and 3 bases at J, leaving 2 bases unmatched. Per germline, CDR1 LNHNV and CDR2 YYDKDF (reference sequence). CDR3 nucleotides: TGTGCCACCAGCAGAGAGGCAGGGGGTGGAAACACCATATATTTT. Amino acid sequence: CATSREAGGGNTIYF.

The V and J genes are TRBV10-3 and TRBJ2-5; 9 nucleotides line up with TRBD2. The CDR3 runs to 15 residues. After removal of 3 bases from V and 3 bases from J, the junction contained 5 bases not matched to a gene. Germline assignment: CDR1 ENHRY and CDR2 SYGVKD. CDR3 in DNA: TGTGCCATCAGTGAAAAAGCGGGGGGAAAAGAGACCCAGTACTTC. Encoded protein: CAISEKAGGKETQYF.

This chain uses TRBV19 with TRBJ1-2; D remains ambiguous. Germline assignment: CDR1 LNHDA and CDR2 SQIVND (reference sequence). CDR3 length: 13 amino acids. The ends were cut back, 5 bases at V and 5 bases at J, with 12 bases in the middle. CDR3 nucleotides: TGTGCCAGTAGTGCTCCTCAGAGGTATGGCTACACCTTC. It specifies CASSAPQRYGYTF.

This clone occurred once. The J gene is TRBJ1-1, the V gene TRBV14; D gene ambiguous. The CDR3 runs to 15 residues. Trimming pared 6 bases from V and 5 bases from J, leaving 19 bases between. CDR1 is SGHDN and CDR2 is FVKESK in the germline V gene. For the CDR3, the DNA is TGTGCCAGCAGTCCGATTCTTTCGGGAGGAACTGAAGCTTTCTTT. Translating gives CASSPILSGGTEAFF.

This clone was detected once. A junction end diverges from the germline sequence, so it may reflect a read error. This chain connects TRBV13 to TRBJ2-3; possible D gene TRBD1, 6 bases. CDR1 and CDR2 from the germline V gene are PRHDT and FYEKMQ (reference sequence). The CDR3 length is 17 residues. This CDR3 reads CASSLGAGTPERDTQYF. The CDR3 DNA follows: TGTGCCAGCAGCCTAGGGGCAGGGACACCCGAAAGGGATACGCAGTATTTT.

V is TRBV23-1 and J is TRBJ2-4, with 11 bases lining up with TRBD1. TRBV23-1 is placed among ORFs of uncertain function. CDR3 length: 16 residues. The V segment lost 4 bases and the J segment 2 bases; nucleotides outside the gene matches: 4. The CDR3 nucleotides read TGCGCCAGCAGTCCCGGACAGGGGGCTACCAAAAACATTCAGTACTTC. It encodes CASSPGQGATKNIQYF.

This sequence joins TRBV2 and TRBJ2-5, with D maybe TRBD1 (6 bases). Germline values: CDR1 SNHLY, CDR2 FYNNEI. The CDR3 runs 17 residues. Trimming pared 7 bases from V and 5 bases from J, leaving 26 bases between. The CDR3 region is CASTQGRRQWARETQYF. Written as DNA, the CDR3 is TGTGCCAGCACCCAGGGGCGACGCCAGTGGGCGAGGGAGACCCAGTACTTC.

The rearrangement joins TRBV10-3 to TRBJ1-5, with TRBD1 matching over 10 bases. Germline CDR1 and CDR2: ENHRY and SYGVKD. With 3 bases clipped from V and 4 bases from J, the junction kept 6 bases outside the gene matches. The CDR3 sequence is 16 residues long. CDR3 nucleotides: TGTGCCATCAGTGATGGGGACAGGGGAGGGAATCAGCCCCAGCATTTT. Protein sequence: CAISDGDRGGNQPQHF.

The CDR3 DNA reads as TGTGCCAGCAGTCTTTACAGGGTCGGGACTGAAGCTTTCTTT. Protein: CASSLYRVGTEAFF. The chain uses TRBV27 and TRBJ1-1; possible D gene TRBD1, 6 bases. Trimming took 5 bases from V and 5 from J, leaving 15 bases between them. The CDR3 runs to 14 residues. Per germline, CDR1 MNHEY and CDR2 SMNVEV (reference sequence).